The 29 T cell receptor beta chains listed next were all sequenced from one sample in a study of Graves' ophthalmopathy and Graves' hyperthyroidism. RNA transcripts served as template for amplifying TCR beta CDR3 sequences. First-round RT-PCR used HTBI primers; second-round multiplex PCR followed. MiXCR, run by TCRdb on the multiplex PCR reads, gives a single entry per CDR3 protein. The sample contains over a million distinct CDR3 sequences, 35% to 40% of which appear only once. The specimen sequenced was peripheral blood or thyroid tissue (not recorded which). Source of these receptors: an adult man with Graves' hyperthyroidism.

This chain links TRBV18 with TRBJ1-6; a weak D match, TRBD1 (6 bases). Germline V gene sequence: CDR1 KGHSH, CDR2 LQKENI. V was shortened by 0 bases and J by 9 bases, with 9 bases between the two germline ends. The CDR3 extends over 14 amino acids. Written as DNA, the CDR3 is TGTGCCAGCTCACCACCGGTCAGGGGTTCACCCCTCCACTTT. This gives the protein CASSPPVRGSPLHF.

Of note for this clonotype: A much larger clone differs by one base, so this may be a read error. This rearrangement joins TRBV11-2 to TRBJ1-3, with 8 bases identical to TRBD1. CDR1 and CDR2 from the germline V gene are SGHAT and FQNNGV. The CDR3 covers 17 residues. The CDR3: CASSLTFTGTGGNAIYF. The DNA of the CDR3 is TGTGCCAGCAGCCTCACCTTTACCGGGACAGGAGGAAACGCCATATATTTT.

Many counts were recorded for this clonotype. The chain is built from TRBV2 and TRBJ2-7; D call uncertain. V was cut by 2 bases and J by 3 bases, with 8 bases left in between. The CDR3 runs 13 residues. Germline V gene lookup returns CDR1 SNHLY and CDR2 FYNNEI. CDR3 sequence (DNA): TGTGCCAGCAGTGAAACGGAGTTCTACGAGCAGTACTTC. This translates into CASSETEFYEQYF.

Remarks on this clonotype: A read error may produce the germline difference seen at one junction end. This rearrangement joins TRBV10-2 to TRBJ1-4; D not resolved. CDR3 length equals 14 residues. CDR1 is WSHSY and CDR2 is SAAADI in the germline V gene. DNA for the CDR3: TGTGCCAGCAGTTATCCGCTCGTTTTGGAAAAACTGTTTTTT. Its translation: CASSYPLVLEKLFF.

The V gene is TRBV29-1, the J gene TRBJ2-7; the D call may be TRBD1 or TRBD2 (6 bases each). The length of the CDR3 is 11 residues. The germline V gene has CDR1 SQVTM and CDR2 ANQGSEA. Trimming left V 8 bases short and J 6 bases short, with 14 bases between. DNA of the CDR3: TGCAGCTCTAAAGGGGGAGGCGAGCAGTACTTC. This translates into CSSKGGGEQYF.

This clonotype was seen ten or more times. The chain employs TRBV12-3 or TRBV12-4 and TRBJ1-5, with 12 nucleotides matching TRBD1. CDR3 length: 15 amino acids. With V trimmed by 5 bases and J by 6 bases, 5 bases remained unmatched. The CDR3 coding sequence is TGTGCCAGCAGTCCGGGGACAGGGGGCACTCAGCCCCAGCATTTT. This codes for CASSPGTGGTQPQHF.

The chain links TRBV12-3 or TRBV12-4 to TRBJ2-2; the D is unclear. The CDR3 sequence is 15 residues long. V lost 5 bases and J lost 1, with 11 bases in between. CDR3 coding DNA: TGTGCCAGCAGTGTCGCTGGTCTGAACACCGGGGAGCTGTTTTTT. Translated, it gives CASSVAGLNTGELFF.

This clonotype was detected only a few times. V gene TRBV5-1 combines with J gene TRBJ1-6; D remains unclear. CDR1 and CDR2 from the germline V gene are SGHRS and YFSETQ. V was cut by 0 bases and J by 6 bases, with 10 bases left in between. CDR3 length equals 15 residues. The CDR3 region has the DNA TGCGCCAGCAGCTTGGAGCCCCTCGGTAATTCACCCCTCCACTTT. Encoded protein: CASSLEPLGNSPLHF. Filled out from reference TRBV5-1 and TRBJ1-6, the complete variable domain reads KAGVTQTPRYLIKTRGQQVTLSCSPISGHRSVSWYQQTPGQGLQFLFEYFSETQRNKGNFPGRFSGRQFSNSRSEMNVSTLELGDSALYLCASSLEPLGNSPLHFGNGTRLTVT.

There are a few counts of this clonotype. The chain is built from TRBV14 and TRBJ2-2; 8 nucleotides align to TRBD1. With 4 bases clipped from V and 2 bases from J, the junction kept 6 bases outside the gene matches. The CDR3 has 16 residues. CDR1 SGHDN and CDR2 FVKESK come from the germline V gene. The CDR3 nucleotides read TGTGCCAGCAGCCGCAGGACAGGGAGAAACACCGGGGAGCTGTTTTTT. Translation gives CASSRRTGRNTGELFF.

The chain employs TRBV29-1 and TRBJ2-7; 10 bases align to TRBD2. Losses at the gene ends were 3 bases for V and 3 bases for J; bases not matched to a gene: 11. Germline values: CDR1 SQVTM, CDR2 ANQGSEA. The CDR3 sequence is 16 residues long. In nucleotides, the CDR3 is TGCAGCGTTGATCAACAGGTGGGACTAGCGAGCTACGAGCAGTACTTC. It yields the protein CSVDQQVGLASYEQYF.

This clonotype was recorded a few times. The V call is TRBV15, the J call TRBJ1-1; a weak D match, TRBD1 (5 bases). Germline V gene lookup returns CDR1 LNHNV and CDR2 YYDKDF (reference sequence). CDR3 length equals 16 residues. V was clipped by 2 bases and J by 1 base, with 14 bases between them. The CDR3 DNA is TGTGCCACCAGCAGAAGTGGGGGACTGGGGAACACTGAAGCTTTCTTT. This gives the protein CATSRSGGLGNTEAFF. Combining the CDR3 with reference TRBV15 and TRBJ1-1 gives the whole variable domain DAMVIQNPRYQVTQFGKPVTLSCSQTLNHNVMYWYQQKSSQAPKLLFHYYDKDFNNEADTPDNFQSRRPNTSFCFLDIRSPGLGDTAMYLCATSRSGGLGNTEAFFGQGTRLTVV.

This clonotype was seen ten or more times. V and J are TRBV20-1 and TRBJ2-7, with 10 bases fitting TRBD2. The CDR3 loop spans 14 amino acids. The J segment lost 4 bases and the V segment lost 2 bases, leaving 5 bases of the junction unmatched. From germline, CDR1 is DFQATT and CDR2 SNEGSKA (reference sequence). The CDR3 here is CSARSRTSGYEQYF. In nucleotides, the CDR3 is TGCAGTGCTAGATCCCGGACTAGCGGATACGAGCAGTACTTC.

This chain joins TRBV20-1 and TRBJ2-2; 10 nucleotides match TRBD2. The germline CDR1 and CDR2 sequences are DFQATT and SNEGSKA (reference sequence). V shed 5 bases and J 15 bases; nucleotides not matched to a gene: 9. CDR3 length: 12 residues. Here the CDR3 DNA reads TGCAGTGCTGCCCCTGTTAGCGGGGGGTTGTTTTTT. It yields the protein CSAAPVSGGLFF.

This chain joins TRBV11-2 and TRBJ1-2; a possible D gene is TRBD1 (6 bases). In germline, CDR1 is SGHAT, CDR2 FQNNGV. The CDR3 has 13 residues. CDR3 amino acids: CAIMRGNSYGYTF. The CDR3 DNA follows: TGTGCTATAATGAGGGGGAACTCCTATGGCTACACCTTC.

This clonotype was recorded many times. The rearrangement joins TRBV24-1 to TRBJ1-4; D remains ambiguous. Germline V lookup: CDR1 KGHDR, CDR2 SFDVKD. V was pared by 2 bases and J by 0 bases, with 9 bases between. The CDR3 runs 16 residues. CDR3 protein: CATSDSTTPTNEKLFF. Written as DNA, the CDR3 is TGTGCCACCAGTGATTCGACGACACCAACTAATGAAAAACTGTTTTTT.

There are many counts of this clonotype. The V call is TRBV12-3 or TRBV12-4, the J call TRBJ1-6, with 7 bases identical to TRBD1. V was pared by 2 bases and J by 9 bases, with 7 bases of the junction left unmatched. The CDR3 is made up of 15 amino acids. CDR3 nucleotides: TGTGCCAGCAGTTTAAAGACAGGGCCTTTTTCACCCCTCCACTTT. Translation gives CASSLKTGPFSPLHF.

The chain links TRBV29-1 to TRBJ1-1; no definite D call. V was shortened by 4 bases and J by 0 bases, with 12 bases between the two germline ends. This CDR3 spans 14 amino acids. In germline, CDR1 is SQVTM, CDR2 ANQGSEA. CDR3 in amino acids: CSVVIGGVNTEAFF. CDR3 DNA: TGCAGCGTTGTTATCGGTGGCGTGAACACTGAAGCTTTCTTT.

The rearrangement joins TRBV29-1 to TRBJ1-4; 10 nucleotides agree with TRBD1. The CDR3 loop spans 14 amino acids. Germline V lookup: CDR1 SQVTM, CDR2 ANQGSEA. The junction had 8 bases not matched to a gene; V was cut back by 6 bases and J by 7 bases. CDR3 region: CSVHGTGAGEKLFF. The CDR3 DNA sequence: TGCAGCGTCCACGGGACAGGGGCGGGTGAAAAACTGTTTTTT.

This clonotype was seen repeatedly, ten times or more. The chain couples TRBV12-3 or TRBV12-4 to TRBJ1-6; TRBD1 agrees at 8 bases. Trimming took 5 bases from V and 7 from J; bases not matched to a gene: 4. CDR3 length equals 14 residues. The CDR3 DNA sequence: TGTGCCAGCAGTCCACGACAGGGGAATTCACCCCTCCACTTT. It yields the protein CASSPRQGNSPLHF.

This clonotype showed up just once. The chain is built from TRBV11-2 and TRBJ1-5, with TRBD1 matching 7 bases. V lost 6 bases to trimming and J lost 7 bases; unmatched junction nucleotides: 15. The CDR3 loop spans 16 amino acids. Germline V gives CDR1 SGHAT, CDR2 FQNNGV. CDR3 coding DNA: TGTGCCAGCAGTCTACACGGGAACAGGGGTGGACAGCCCCAGCATTTT. Translating it yields CASSLHGNRGGQPQHF.

A remark on this clonotype: This may arise from a read error, as a much more abundant clone is one base away. V gene TRBV7-2 combines with J gene TRBJ1-1; perhaps TRBD1 as D (6 bases). The CDR3 is made up of 15 amino acids. Germline V gives CDR1 SGHTA, CDR2 FQGNSA. V was shortened by 0 bases and J by 1 base, with 9 bases between the two germline ends. The CDR3 loop reads CASSLATGPNTEAFF. CDR3 in DNA: TGTGCCAGCAGCTTAGCGACAGGCCCGAACACTGAAGCTTTCTTT.

Comment on this clonotype: This is likely a read error, given that the CDR3 carries no conserved phenylalanine or tryptophan at its end. The DNA is omitted, as the CDR3 cannot be located on it reliably, and the CDR3 follows TCRdb's listing. The chain carries TRBV29-1 and TRBJ1-1; the D segment call TRBD1 is taken from the table without a DNA check. The CDR3 has 14 residues if both end residues are counted. Germline-derived CDR1 and CDR2 are SQVTM and ANQGSEA. CDR3: CSVDPETGGIQGFY.

This clonotype was counted at least ten times. The rearrangement links TRBV10-2 to TRBJ1-4, with D uncertain. CDR1 is WSHSY and CDR2 is SAAADI in the germline V gene. V was cut by 6 bases and J by 4 bases, with 12 bases left in between. The CDR3 length is 14 residues. For the CDR3, the DNA is TGCGCCAGCAGGCCGACAAGTCATAATGAAAAACTGTTTTTT. Translating gives CASRPTSHNEKLFF.

V is TRBV16 and J is TRBJ2-7; D is perhaps TRBD1 (6 bases). The germline V and J ends were trimmed by 3 bases and 5 bases, with 23 bases remaining between them. Germline values: CDR1 KGHSY, CDR2 FQNENV. This CDR3 contains 17 residues. CDR3 region: CASSHLPPEQGLHEQYF. The CDR3 region has the DNA TGTGCCAGCAGCCACCTACCTCCGGAACAGGGTCTCCACGAGCAGTACTTC.

The chain couples TRBV5-8 to TRBJ2-5; the D gene could be TRBD1 or TRBD2 (5 bases each). The CDR3 covers 15 residues. Trimming left V 0 bases short and J 5 bases short, with 14 bases between. The germline gives CDR1 SGHTS, CDR2 YDEGEE. The chain's CDR3 is CASSLGGTLRETQYF. DNA for the CDR3: TGTGCCAGCAGCTTGGGTGGGACCCTTAGGGAGACCCAGTACTTC.

This chain joins TRBV20-1 and TRBJ2-2; 8 bases match TRBD2. Trimming removed 5 bases from V and 4 bases from J; junction bases left unmatched: 9. This CDR3 has 15 amino acids. Per germline, CDR1 DFQATT and CDR2 SNEGSKA (reference sequence). The CDR3 bases are TGCAGTGCTCTCAAAGCGGGAGTTGTCACCGGGGAGCTGTTTTTT. Its protein product is CSALKAGVVTGELFF.

In its sample, this clonotype was seen many times. The chain uses TRBV20-1 and TRBJ2-5; TRBD2 agrees at 8 bases. The CDR3 runs to 13 residues. J lost 1 base, V lost 7 bases, and 5 bases had no gene match. Germline V gene sequence: CDR1 DFQATT, CDR2 SNEGSKA (reference sequence). The CDR3, as DNA: TGCAGTGGGTTACTAGCGGCCCAAGAGACCCAGTACTTC. Its protein product is CSGLLAAQETQYF.

This clonotype has a count of ten or more. The rearrangement links TRBV6-5 to TRBJ2-7; 7 nucleotides align to TRBD1. Germline V lookup: CDR1 MNHEY, CDR2 SVGAGI. V was pared by 5 bases and J by 12 bases, with 7 bases of the junction left unmatched. This CDR3 comprises 11 residues. CDR3 DNA sequence: TGTGCCAGCAGTCCTGGACAGGAATGGTACTTC. This sequence encodes CASSPGQEWYF.

This clonotype was recorded at least ten times. The rearrangement links TRBV4-3 to TRBJ1-2, with a tentative D call TRBD1 (5 bases). The CDR3 has 15 residues. The germline CDR1 and CDR2 sequences are LGHNA and YSLEER. V lost 2 bases and J 3 bases, leaving 13 bases between the germline ends. The CDR3 DNA reads TGCGCCAGCAGCCAATCCTTGGGGACGCACTATGGCTACACCTTC. It yields the protein CASSQSLGTHYGYTF.